Detailed here is one T cell receptor beta chain. The antigen remains undetermined. This specimen belongs to a study of lymphopenia after photon versus proton radiotherapy. Study results and caveats: Only patients who died were analyzed for survival; proton advantage is unproven. After lymphocyte nadir, photon-treated repertoires showed oligoclonal expansion, especially CD8+ Temra. Larger post-nadir TCR diversity loss correlated inversely with survival in deceased patients. Photon-treated patients lost naive T cells and TCR diversity; proton-treated stayed stable.

This CDR3 is 12 amino acids long. Germline V CDR1 and CDR2: SGHNT, YYREEE (reference sequence). V dropped 1 base and J dropped 4 bases, with 5 bases sitting between them. Measured with immunoSEQ multiplex PCR; TCRdb has only the in-frame clones, and not every one. Among over 30,000 clones listed, 84% were seen once. The receptor was isolated from a woman in her 70s with pancreatic cancer. V and J are TRBV5-4 and TRBJ2-5, with D unclear. The material was peripheral blood, obtained from a patient treated with proton-based radiotherapy. The CDR3 spells CASSLSGETQYF. CDR3 coding DNA: TGTGCCAGCAGCTTGTCGGGAGAGACCCAGTACTTC.